These 6 T cell receptor beta chains share one sample of origin, sequenced in a study of shared clonotypes between healthy human individuals. TCRdb's table, derived via immunoSEQ multiplex PCR, lists solely in-frame clones and lacks some. This sample has roughly 1 million clones, with around three quarters found just once. Sequenced material: memory CD4+ T cells from PBMCs. Sample subset: CD45RA-negative fraction. These receptors originate from a man aged 18-30 years in good health. Some clones in this sample may be carry-over from other donors' samples.

Points on this clone: The same CDR3 is also encoded by other DNA sequences in this sample. CDR3: CASSLSGANEQYF. Here the CDR3 DNA reads TGCGCCAGCAGCTTATCCGGCGCCAACGAGCAGTACTTC. This chain uses TRBV5-1 with TRBJ2-7; D gene uncertain. Germline-derived CDR1 and CDR2 are SGHRS and YFSETQ. The CDR3 extends over 13 amino acids. Between the trimmed V and J ends, which lost 2 bases and 5 bases, there was a span of 11 bases.

The J gene is TRBJ2-5, the V gene TRBV9; D possibly uses TRBD1 or TRBD2 (6 bases each). The CDR3 has 15 residues. Germline CDR1 and CDR2: SGDLS and YYNGEE. Trimming pared 0 bases from V and 5 bases from J, leaving 14 bases between. The CDR3 loop is CASSVAGAGWETQYF. Written as DNA, the CDR3 is TGTGCCAGCAGCGTAGCAGGGGCGGGATGGGAGACCCAGTACTTC.

The V and J genes are TRBV7-9 and TRBJ1-4; unclear D gene. CDR3 length: 17 residues. Germline lookup yields CDR1 SEHNR and CDR2 FQNEAQ (reference sequence). Trimming pared 1 base from V and 3 bases from J, leaving 15 bases between. CDR3 DNA: TGTGCCAGCAGCTTAGTACGGTCGAGTACAGCTAATGAAAAACTGTTTTTT. The encoded protein is CASSLVRSSTANEKLFF. Full variable domain (remainder filled in from reference TRBV7-9 and TRBJ1-4): DTGVSQNPRHKITKRGQNVTFRCDPISEHNRLYWYRQTLGQGPEFLTYFQNEAQLEKSRLLSDRFSAERPKGSFSTLEIQRTEQGDSAMYLCASSLVRSSTANEKLFFGSGTQLSVL.

The chain joins TRBV7-3 to TRBJ2-1; maybe TRBD1 (6 bases). With 5 bases removed from V and 8 bases from J, the gap between germline ends came to 10 bases. This CDR3 has 12 residues. Looked up from germline, CDR1 is SGHTA and CDR2 is FQGTGA. The CDR3 sequence is CASSAQGYEQFF. In DNA form, the CDR3 reads TGTGCCAGCAGCGCACAGGGCTATGAGCAGTTCTTC.

The chain is built from TRBV28 and TRBJ2-7; the D gene is possibly TRBD1 (5 bases). The CDR3 has 13 amino acids. Trimming shortened V by 8 bases and J by 3 bases, and 14 bases separated the two germline ends. Per germline, CDR1 MDHEN and CDR2 SYDVKM. CDR3 in DNA: TGTGCCAGCGCCCTGGACAACTTCTACGAGCAGTACTTC. Amino acid sequence: CASALDNFYEQYF.

This chain joins TRBV7-2 and TRBJ2-7; 9 bases are shared with TRBD2. The V segment lost 5 bases and the J segment 0 bases; nucleotides outside the gene matches: 8. Germline-derived CDR1 and CDR2 are SGHTA and FQGNSA. CDR3 length equals 16 residues. CDR3 nucleotide sequence: TGTGCCAGCAGCCAGATGCAGCGGGGGGTCTCCTACGAGCAGTACTTC. It translates to CASSQMQRGVSYEQYF. Filled out from reference TRBV7-2 and TRBJ2-7, the complete variable domain reads GAGVSQSPSNKVTEKGKDVELRCDPISGHTALYWYRQSLGQGLEFLIYFQGNSAPDKSGLPSDRFSAERTGGSVSTLTIQRTQQEDSAVYLCASSQMQRGVSYEQYFGPGTRLTVT.